This T cell receptor (beta chain) comes out of a study of beta chain features in type 1 diabetes. Study observations and caveats: Equally in patients and controls, shorter templates might have been favored by PCR. Patients with type 1 diabetes showed fewer VDJ junction insertions and more deletions. Shorter TCRB CDR3s, moderately but significantly so, marked every one of the four CD4+ subsets in Type 1 diabetes patients.

Points on this clone: What it binds is unknown.

Germline CDR1 reads MNHEY; CDR2 reads SVGAGI. The CDR3 is 12 amino acids. V lost 8 bases, J lost 10 bases, and 15 bases lay in between. Sequenced material consisted of expressed TCRB transcripts (all of the isolated RNA was reverse transcribed). Measured with immunoSEQ multiplex PCR; TCRdb has only the in-frame clones, and not every one. The sample has nearly 350,000 clones, about a tenth seen once. What was sequenced was central memory CD4+ T cells from blood. The receptor comes from a man aged 25 to 40 with type 1 diabetes. The chain recombines TRBV6-5 with TRBJ2-1; a possible D gene is TRBD1 (6 bases). CDR3 bases: TGTGCCAGCGCGAGTCCGGGGACAGAGCAGTTCTTC. It translates to CASASPGTEQFF.